The 15 T cell receptor beta chains given below trace back to one sample, sequenced in a study of cytomegalovirus exposure and HLA in healthy donors. Only in-frame clones appear in the TCRdb table, and some are missing; sequencing was by immunoSEQ multiplex PCR. The sample carries approximately 49,000 clones, around 94% recorded once. Material: PBMCs. The origin of the receptors is a man aged 18 to 29 in good health and CMV-seronegative.

The rearrangement uses TRBV7-6 and TRBJ2-2, with D possibly being TRBD1 (5 bases). Germline V lookup: CDR1 SGHVS, CDR2 FNYEAQ. V was pared by 2 bases and J by 7 bases, with 14 bases between. This CDR3 region has 15 residues. Here the CDR3 reads CASSLRSGYGGELFF. The CDR3 DNA reads TGTGCCAGCAGCTTAAGGTCAGGGTACGGCGGGGAGCTGTTTTTT. The full variable domain, rest sourced from reference TRBV7-6 and TRBJ2-2, is GAGVSQSPRYKVTKRGQDVALRCDPISGHVSLYWYRQALGQGPEFLTYFNYEAQQDKSGLPNDRFSAERPEGSISTLTIQRTEQRDSAMYRCASSLRSGYGGELFFGEGSRLTVL.

J is TRBJ2-1 and V is TRBV13; 7 positions match TRBD2. Germline values: CDR1 PRHDT, CDR2 FYEKMQ (reference sequence). The CDR3 sequence is 15 residues long. The V segment lost 5 bases and the J segment 4 bases; nucleotides outside the gene matches: 8. The CDR3, as DNA: TGTGCCAGCAGCCCTCGGGACTACACGTACAATGAGCAGTTCTTC. This codes for CASSPRDYTYNEQFF.

The J gene is TRBJ1-2, the V gene TRBV7-9; D call uncertain. CDR1 and CDR2 from the germline V gene are SEHNR and FQNEAQ (reference sequence). The CDR3 is made up of 14 amino acids. Deletions cut 3 bases from V and 4 bases from J, with 12 bases between. CDR3 DNA: TGTGCCAGCAGCTTCGTAACAGAGATCTATGGCTACACCTTC. It yields the protein CASSFVTEIYGYTF.

The genes are TRBV27 and TRBJ2-3; no clear D. CDR1 and CDR2 from the germline V gene are MNHEY and SMNVEV (reference sequence). Trimming shortened V by 2 bases and J by 1 base, and 13 bases separated the two germline ends. The CDR3 is made up of 16 amino acids. CDR3 sequence (DNA): TGTGCCAGCAGTTTAACCCTACCGTCTGGCACAGATACGCAGTATTTT. This gives the protein CASSLTLPSGTDTQYF.

This clone was seen more than once but under ten times. Written as DNA, the CDR3 is TGTGCCTGGAGTGTTCCGGGACAGTTCAAAAACATTCAGTACTTC. This encodes CAWSVPGQFKNIQYF. The chain combines TRBV30 with TRBJ2-4; TRBD1 matches 7 bases. The germline CDR1 and CDR2 sequences are GTSNPN and SVGIG (reference sequence). This CDR3 has 15 residues. V lost 0 bases to trimming and J lost 3 bases; unmatched junction nucleotides: 5.

This clone has just one count. The chain uses TRBV5-4 and TRBJ2-7; TRBD2 is a possible D gene (5 bases). Looked up from germline, CDR1 is SGHNT and CDR2 is YYREEE (reference sequence). V lost 4 bases to trimming and J lost 5 bases, with 19 bases between them. There are 15 residues in the CDR3. Here the CDR3 reads CASSHPAGPADEQYF. CDR3 DNA sequence: TGTGCCAGCAGCCATCCGGCGGGCCCCGCCGACGAGCAGTACTTC.

J is TRBJ2-1 and V is TRBV7-9; no firm D call. CDR1 and CDR2 from the germline V gene are SEHNR and FQNEAQ (reference sequence). The germline V and J ends were trimmed by 5 bases and 9 bases, with 8 bases remaining between them. The CDR3 consists of 11 residues. Written as DNA, the CDR3 is TGTGCCAGCAGCCGAAACACTGAGCAGTTCTTC. This encodes CASSRNTEQFF.

The chain carries TRBV7-2 and TRBJ2-3, with D possibly matching TRBD2 (6 bases). The CDR3 consists of 13 residues. V was shortened by 5 bases and J by 9 bases, with 15 bases between the two germline ends. In germline, CDR1 is SGHTA, CDR2 FQGNSA. The CDR3: CASSLGSLATQYF. The CDR3, as DNA: TGTGCCAGCAGCCTTGGGTCCCTAGCGACGCAGTATTTT.

The CDR3 sequence is CASSLTGNTGELFF. CDR3 sequence (DNA): TGTGCCAGCAGCTTGACGGGGAACACCGGGGAGCTGTTTTTT. The chain employs TRBV5-6 and TRBJ2-2; D call uncertain. V was pared by 1 base and J by 1 base, with 5 bases between. Germline CDR1 is SGHDT and CDR2 is YYEEEE. The CDR3 loop spans 14 amino acids. Complete variable domain (other parts from reference TRBV5-6 and TRBJ2-2): DAGVTQSPTHLIKTRGQQVTLRCSPKSGHDTVSWYQQALGQGPQFIFQYYEEEERQRGNFPDRFSGHQFPNYSSELNVNALLLGDSALYLCASSLTGNTGELFFGEGSRLTVL.

V is TRBV2 and J is TRBJ2-3; 8 nucleotides match TRBD1. V lost 6 bases, J lost 2 bases, and 10 bases stayed unmatched. The CDR3 is 16 residues long. CDR1 is SNHLY and CDR2 is FYNNEI in the germline V gene. The CDR3 sequence is CASRRRQGKITDTQYF. In nucleotides, the CDR3 is TGTGCCAGCAGGAGACGACAGGGGAAAATCACAGATACGCAGTATTTT.

This chain uses TRBV29-1 with TRBJ2-3; 11 positions agree with TRBD1. The CDR3 runs to 13 residues. Germline V CDR1 and CDR2: SQVTM, ANQGSEA. Trimming removed 6 bases from V and 1 base from J; junction bases left unmatched: 0. The CDR3 DNA follows: TGCAGCGTGGGACAGGGGGGCACAGATACGCAGTATTTT. The encoded protein is CSVGQGGTDTQYF.

This chain uses TRBV7-9 with TRBJ2-2; D is possibly TRBD1 (6 bases). Germline lookup yields CDR1 SEHNR and CDR2 FQNEAQ (reference sequence). The CDR3 is 14 amino acids. Trimming removed 4 bases at V and 1 base at J, with 7 bases between. This CDR3 is CASSSQGNTGELFF. The CDR3, as DNA: TGTGCCAGCAGCTCACAGGGGAACACCGGGGAGCTGTTTTTT.

This chain joins TRBV7-8 and TRBJ2-7; D is perhaps TRBD1 (6 bases). CDR3 length: 14 amino acids. CDR1 and CDR2 (germline): SGHVS, FQNEAQ. Trimming removed 3 bases from V and 5 bases from J, with 14 bases in between. CDR3 sequence reads: CASSFGTLGNEQYF. The CDR3 DNA follows: TGTGCCAGCAGCTTCGGGACACTGGGGAACGAGCAGTACTTC.

This rearrangement joins TRBV28 to TRBJ2-7; TRBD1 matches at 10 bases. V was pared by 5 bases and J by 9 bases, with 13 bases of the junction left unmatched. CDR1 is MDHEN and CDR2 is SYDVKM in the germline V gene. CDR3 length: 15 residues. The CDR3 protein is CASSSGTGEGRGQYF. The CDR3, as DNA: TGTGCCAGCAGTAGTGGGACAGGGGAGGGTAGGGGGCAGTACTTC.

Here the CDR3 reads CSVEMRESSYEQYF. CDR3 nucleotides: TGCAGCGTTGAGATGCGGGAGAGCTCCTACGAGCAGTACTTC. J is TRBJ2-7 and V is TRBV29-1; 7 bases are shared with TRBD2. The CDR3 loop spans 14 amino acids. Germline trimming cut 3 bases from V and 0 bases from J; bases unmatched to any gene: 5. CDR1 SQVTM and CDR2 ANQGSEA come from the germline V gene.